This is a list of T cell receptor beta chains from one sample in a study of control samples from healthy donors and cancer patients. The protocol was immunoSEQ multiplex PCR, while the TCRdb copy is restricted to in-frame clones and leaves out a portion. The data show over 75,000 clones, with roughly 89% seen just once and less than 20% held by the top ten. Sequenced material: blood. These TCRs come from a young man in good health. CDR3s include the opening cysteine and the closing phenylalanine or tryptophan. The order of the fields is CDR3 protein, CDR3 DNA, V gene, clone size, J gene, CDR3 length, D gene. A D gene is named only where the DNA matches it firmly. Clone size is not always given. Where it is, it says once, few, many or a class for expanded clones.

CDR3: CASSPRTYINEKLFF
DNA: TGTGCCAGCAGCCCCAGGACGTACATTAATGAAAAACTGTTTTTT
V: TRBV4-2
size: few
J: TRBJ1-4
length: 15
D: -

CDR3: CASSLLDGNTIYF
DNA: TGTGCCAGCAGCTTGCTCGATGGAAACACCATATATTTT
V: TRBV5-5
size: -
J: TRBJ1-3
length: 13
D: -

CDR3: CASSETRRTGELFF
DNA: TGCGCCAGCAGTGAGACCAGGAGGACCGGGGAGCTGTTTTTT
V: TRBV10-2
size: -
J: TRBJ2-2
length: 14
D: -

CDR3: CASSITGGPEAFF
DNA: TGTGCCAGCAGCATAACAGGGGGCCCCGAAGCTTTCTTT
V: TRBV9
size: -
J: TRBJ1-1
length: 13
D: TRBD1

CDR3: CASTLWGANTEAFF
DNA: TGTGCCAGTACCTTATGGGGGGCGAACACTGAAGCTTTCTTT
V: TRBV19
size: -
J: TRBJ1-1
length: 14
D: -

CDR3: CASSWGARAETQYF
DNA: TGTGCCAGCAGCTGGGGGGCCAGGGCGGAGACCCAGTACTTC
V: TRBV5-6
size: -
J: TRBJ2-5
length: 14
D: -

CDR3: CASSVGSSYEQYF
DNA: TGTGCCAGCAGCGTCGGAAGCTCCTACGAGCAGTACTTC
V: TRBV9
size: -
J: TRBJ2-7
length: 13
D: -

CDR3: CASRRQGSYEQYF
DNA: TGTGCCAGCAGGAGACAGGGCTCCTACGAGCAGTACTTC
V: TRBV12-3/TRBV12-4
size: -
J: TRBJ2-7
length: 13
D: TRBD1

CDR3: CSVIVSDYEQYF
DNA: TGCAGCGTTATTGTCAGTGATTACGAGCAGTACTTC
V: TRBV29-1
size: -
J: TRBJ2-7
length: 12
D: -

CDR3: CASSRAGRGDYGYTF
DNA: TGTGCCAGCAGCAGGGCAGGAAGAGGGGACTATGGCTACACCTTC
V: TRBV13
size: -
J: TRBJ1-2
length: 15
D: -

CDR3: CASSPGLTKAFF
DNA: TGTGCCAGCAGCCCAGGGTTAACGAAAGCTTTCTTT
V: TRBV5-6
size: -
J: TRBJ1-1
length: 12
D: -

CDR3: CASSPRERGTDTQYF
DNA: TGTGCCAGCTCACCAAGGGAGAGAGGCACAGATACGCAGTATTTT
V: TRBV18
size: once
J: TRBJ2-3
length: 15
D: -

CDR3: CASSPGTGISYEQYF
DNA: TGTGCCAGTAGTCCGGGGACAGGGATCTCCTACGAGCAGTACTTC
V: TRBV19
size: -
J: TRBJ2-7
length: 15
D: TRBD1

CDR3: CASSLARRDRGGYNEQFF
DNA: TGTGCCAGCAGCTTAGCGAGGCGGGACAGGGGTGGCTACAATGAGCAGTTCTTC
V: TRBV7-6
size: -
J: TRBJ2-1
length: 18
D: TRBD1

CDR3: CASSELRGNTEAFF
DNA: TGTGCCAGCAGTGAACTTCGGGGGAACACTGAAGCTTTCTTT
V: TRBV6-1
size: -
J: TRBJ1-1
length: 14
D: -

CDR3: CASSQQPGGWETQYF
DNA: TGCGCCAGCAGCCAGCAACCGGGAGGCTGGGAGACCCAGTACTTC
V: TRBV4-1
size: -
J: TRBJ2-5
length: 15
D: TRBD2

CDR3: CASMQEGGVSNQPQHF
DNA: TGTGCCAGCATGCAGGAGGGGGGGGTGAGCAATCAGCCCCAGCATTTT
V: TRBV27
size: -
J: TRBJ1-5
length: 16
D: -

CDR3: CASAPGQGITGELFF
DNA: TGTGCCAGCGCCCCCGGACAGGGAATCACCGGGGAGCTGTTTTTT
V: TRBV5-4
size: -
J: TRBJ2-2
length: 15
D: TRBD1

CDR3: CASCRQGGNQPQHF
DNA: TGTGCCAGCTGCCGACAGGGTGGCAATCAGCCCCAGCATTTT
V: TRBV2
size: -
J: TRBJ1-5
length: 14
D: TRBD1

CDR3: CASMGGTNTEAFF
DNA: TGTGCCAGCATGGGGGGTACGAACACTGAAGCTTTCTTT
V: TRBV5-6
size: few
J: TRBJ1-1
length: 13
D: -

CDR3: CASSLERFGTEAFF
DNA: TGTGCCAGCAGCTTAGAGAGGTTCGGCACTGAAGCTTTCTTT
V: TRBV11-2
size: -
J: TRBJ1-1
length: 14
D: -

CDR3: CASIRTSATYEQYF
DNA: TGTGCCAGCATCCGGACTAGCGCAACCTACGAGCAGTACTTC
V: TRBV2
size: -
J: TRBJ2-7
length: 14
D: TRBD2

CDR3: CSASRGPGELFF
DNA: TGCAGTGCTAGTAGGGGCCCCGGGGAGCTGTTTTTT
V: TRBV20-1
size: few
J: TRBJ2-2
length: 12
D: -

CDR3: CASSLTGADPEAFF
DNA: TGTGCCAGCAGCTTAACAGGAGCCGACCCTGAAGCTTTCTTT
V: TRBV7-2
size: -
J: TRBJ1-1
length: 14
D: -

CDR3: CSASFRRELSNQPQHF
DNA: TGCAGTGCTAGTTTTCGGCGGGAACTGAGCAATCAGCCCCAGCATTTT
V: TRBV20-1
size: many
J: TRBJ1-5
length: 16
D: -

CDR3: CASRLAGSSYEQYF
DNA: TGTGCCAGTAGGTTAGCGGGAAGCTCCTACGAGCAGTACTTC
V: TRBV19
size: few
J: TRBJ2-7
length: 14
D: TRBD2